This TCR beta chain came from a study of CD8 T cells in ankylosing spondylitis. Study findings and constraints: A motif of eight highly homologous TCR beta variants was seen as apparently characteristic of ankylosing spondylitis blood.

In its sample, this clonotype was seen many times. What it recognizes is unknown. TCRdb re-called the 5' RACE reads with MiXCR, one entry per CDR3 protein. This sample yields a few hundred thousand distinct CDR3 sequences, of which over 9.5% are seen a single time; about 19% belongs to the top ten. The source of this sequence is a male donor with ankylosing spondylitis or in good health (not recorded which). The sample taken for sequencing was blood, either unsorted or a sorted T cell fraction (not recorded which).

The CDR3 DNA follows: TGCGCCAGCAGCTTGAGTCCGGACAGAGGCACAGATACGCAGTATTTT. It encodes CASSLSPDRGTDTQYF. The chain employs TRBV5-1 and TRBJ2-3; the D gene is possibly TRBD1 (6 bases). V lost 1 base and J 1 base, leaving 13 bases between the germline ends. The germline CDR1 and CDR2 sequences are SGHRS and YFSETQ. The CDR3 loop spans 16 amino acids.